The rows below give T cell receptor beta chains drawn from one sample of a study of blood T cell repertoires in COVID-19. Clones were read by immunoSEQ multiplex PCR, and TCRdb kept only the in-frame ones, dropping some. The data hold about 300,000 clones, with roughly 86% observed a single time. Source material: PBMCs or T cells enriched from blood (not recorded which). These receptors came from a woman between 50 and 59 years old who had been exposed to COVID-19. The CDR3 runs from the conserved cysteine through the conserved F or W. Fields, in order: D gene, clone size, V gene, J gene, CDR3 DNA, CDR3 protein. D genes are given only for firm matches. Only part of the rows carry a size: once, few, many, or a class if the clone is expanded.

D gene: TRBD1; clone size: NA; V gene: TRBV12-5; J gene: TRBJ1-2; CDR3 DNA: TGTGCTAGTGGACAGGGGAGTAACTATGGCTACACCTTC; CDR3 protein: CASGQGSNYGYTF
D gene: TRBD1; clone size: NA; V gene: TRBV27; J gene: TRBJ2-3; CDR3 DNA: TGTGCCAGCAGTAGCCGGGACAGGGGGTATGCAGATACGCAGTATTTT; CDR3 protein: CASSSRDRGYADTQYF
D gene: NA; clone size: NA; V gene: TRBV5-1; J gene: TRBJ1-6; CDR3 DNA: TGCGCCAGCAGCTCTTCGGAGATATATAATTCACCCCTCCACTTT; CDR3 protein: CASSSSEIYNSPLHF
D gene: NA; clone size: once; V gene: TRBV9; J gene: TRBJ2-1; CDR3 DNA: TGTGCCAGCAGCGCCGAGCGTAGCTCCTACAATGAGCAGTTCTTC; CDR3 protein: CASSAERSSYNEQFF
D gene: TRBD2; clone size: NA; V gene: TRBV19; J gene: TRBJ2-1; CDR3 DNA: TGTGCCAGCTTTAGCGGGGGGGGTAATCGTGAGCAGTTCTTC; CDR3 protein: CASFSGGGNREQFF
D gene: TRBD1; clone size: NA; V gene: TRBV5-1; J gene: TRBJ1-1; CDR3 DNA: TGCGCCAGCAGCTTGGTTCAACAGGGGGGAGAAGCTTTCTTT; CDR3 protein: CASSLVQQGGEAFF
D gene: TRBD2; clone size: NA; V gene: TRBV7-2; J gene: TRBJ2-1; CDR3 DNA: TGTGCCAGCAGCCCGGGACTAGCGGGGCCAAGCTCCTACAATGAGCAGTTCTTC; CDR3 protein: CASSPGLAGPSSYNEQFF
D gene: TRBD1; clone size: NA; V gene: TRBV18; J gene: TRBJ1-3; CDR3 DNA: TGTGCCAGCTCACCTCCTGGGACAGCCGCTGGTTATTCTGGAAACACCATATATTTT; CDR3 protein: CASSPPGTAAGYSGNTIYF
D gene: TRBD1; clone size: NA; V gene: TRBV9; J gene: TRBJ1-4; CDR3 DNA: TGTGCCAGCAGCGGAGACAGGGGCGGGAATGAAAAACTGTTTTTT; CDR3 protein: CASSGDRGGNEKLFF
D gene: NA; clone size: NA; V gene: TRBV28; J gene: TRBJ1-1; CDR3 DNA: TGTGCCAGCAGTTCCCCAGGTCGCGGGGCTGAAGCTTTCTTT; CDR3 protein: CASSSPGRGAEAFF
D gene: TRBD2; clone size: NA; V gene: TRBV9; J gene: TRBJ2-1; CDR3 DNA: TGTGCCAGCAGCGTAGCCGGGACTAGTCGCAATGAGCAGTTCTTC; CDR3 protein: CASSVAGTSRNEQFF
D gene: NA; clone size: NA; V gene: TRBV7-2; J gene: TRBJ2-5; CDR3 DNA: TGTGCCAGCAGCTTAGGGGGCGTACAAGAGACCCAGTACTTC; CDR3 protein: CASSLGGVQETQYF
D gene: NA; clone size: NA; V gene: TRBV19; J gene: TRBJ2-7; CDR3 DNA: TGTGCCAGTAGTCTCACGGGACAAGTAGGGAACGAGCAGTACTTC; CDR3 protein: CASSLTGQVGNEQYF
D gene: NA; clone size: NA; V gene: TRBV30; J gene: TRBJ2-5; CDR3 DNA: TGTGCCTGGAGGGGGGGAGGCCCGACCCAGTACTTC; CDR3 protein: CAWRGGGPTQYF
D gene: TRBD1; clone size: NA; V gene: TRBV2; J gene: TRBJ1-1; CDR3 DNA: TGTGCCAGCAGGGGACAGGGGTCCACTGAAGCTTTCTTT; CDR3 protein: CASRGQGSTEAFF
D gene: NA; clone size: NA; V gene: TRBV5-1; J gene: TRBJ2-5; CDR3 DNA: TGCGCCAGCAGCCTACAAGAGACCCAGTACTTC; CDR3 protein: CASSLQETQYF
D gene: TRBD2; clone size: NA; V gene: TRBV11-2; J gene: TRBJ2-7; CDR3 DNA: TGTGCCAGCAGCTCTTTGGGTAGCGGGGTACAGGAGCAGTACTTC; CDR3 protein: CASSSLGSGVQEQYF
D gene: NA; clone size: NA; V gene: TRBV4-1; J gene: TRBJ2-3; CDR3 DNA: TGCGCCAGCAGCCAAGTCTCGGGGAAGAGCACAGATACGCAGTATTTT; CDR3 protein: CASSQVSGKSTDTQYF
D gene: TRBD1; clone size: NA; V gene: TRBV18; J gene: TRBJ1-6; CDR3 DNA: TGTGCCAGCTCACCGGCAGGGGACAGGAATTCACCCCTCCACTTT; CDR3 protein: CASSPAGDRNSPLHF
D gene: NA; clone size: once; V gene: TRBV19; J gene: TRBJ1-5; CDR3 DNA: TGTGCCAGTAGTAAGGACAGCTTATTGCTTTATAGCAATCAGCCCCAGCATTTT; CDR3 protein: CASSKDSLLLYSNQPQHF
D gene: TRBD1; clone size: NA; V gene: TRBV19; J gene: TRBJ2-7; CDR3 DNA: TGTGCCAGTAGTATCGGGACAGGGGGCAGGTACGAGCAGTACTTC; CDR3 protein: CASSIGTGGRYEQYF
D gene: NA; clone size: NA; V gene: TRBV28; J gene: TRBJ1-2; CDR3 DNA: TGTGCCAGCAGTTTGCAAGGGGAAGGGGCCTATGGCTACACCTTC; CDR3 protein: CASSLQGEGAYGYTF
D gene: NA; clone size: NA; V gene: TRBV28; J gene: TRBJ2-7; CDR3 DNA: TGTGCCAGCAGTTTAAAGGGGGTATCAGTATACGAGCAGTACTTC; CDR3 protein: CASSLKGVSVYEQYF
D gene: NA; clone size: once; V gene: TRBV29-1; J gene: TRBJ1-1; CDR3 DNA: TGCAGCGTTGAGAGGGTGGTGAACACTGAAGCTTTCTTT; CDR3 protein: CSVERVVNTEAFF